This is a list of T cell receptor beta chains from one sample in a study of CD4 and CD8 cells across lung adenocarcinoma regions. MiXCR, run by TCRdb on the PCR reads, gives a single entry per CDR3 protein. The sample includes some 11,000 distinct CDR3 sequences, about 45% of them seen just once. Sequencing was carried out using CD8+ T cells from the margin of a lung tumor. Every receptor here comes from a female donor with lung adenocarcinoma. The CD4 and CD8 labels of this study may be unreliable. The CDR3 runs from the conserved cysteine through the conserved F or W. D genes are given only for firm matches. Size tells how often a clone was seen (once, few, many) or the class of an expanded clone, and some rows leave it out.

DNA	CDR3	size	V	D	J
TGTGCCAGCAGTGACACTCACTTCGAGGCGCAGTACTTC	CASSDTHFEAQYF	NA	TRBV6-1	NA	TRBJ2-5
TGTGCCAGCAGAACAGGGCAGCGGTCCTCCTACAATGAGCAGTTCTTC	CASRTGQRSSYNEQFF	few	TRBV6-1	NA	TRBJ2-1
TGTGCCAGCAGTGCTCGCAATAGCGGAGCCTACAATGAGCAGTTCTTC	CASSARNSGAYNEQFF	few	TRBV6-1	NA	TRBJ2-1
TGCGCCGGGAGTGAGCCGGGGCCCGCAGAGACCCAGTACTTC	CAGSEPGPAETQYF	NA	TRBV10-2	NA	TRBJ2-5
TGTGCCAGCAGCTTGGACACCGGGACAGAAGAAGCTTTCTTT	CASSLDTGTEEAFF	few	TRBV11-1	TRBD1	TRBJ1-1
TGCGCGGGCAGCCAGGGGGACAGCACAGGTGAGCTGTATTTT	CAGSQGDSTGELYF	NA	TRBV10-2	TRBD1	TRBJ2-2
TGTGCCAGCAGTCCCGGGACAGGTCCTAGCACAGATACGCAGTATTTT	CASSPGTGPSTDTQYF	medium-sized	TRBV6-6	TRBD1	TRBJ2-3
TGTGCCAGCAAGAGGGCAGGGGGTTACCCAGATACGCAGTATTTT	CASKRAGGYPDTQYF	NA	TRBV6-1	TRBD1	TRBJ2-3
TGTGCCAGGGGACTCCAGGCTGTGAGCACAGATGCGCAGTATTTT	CARGLQAVSTDAQYF	NA	TRBV6-1	NA	TRBJ2-3
TGTGCCAGCAGCCGCCAGGACGGGAACACCGAGAAGCAGTATTTT	CASSRQDGNTEKQYF	NA	TRBV6-1	NA	TRBJ2-3
TGTGCCAGCAGCCAAGCCCGGGGGGCTGGGGACACTGAAGACATCTTC	CASSQARGAGDTEDIF	NA	TRBV4-2	NA	TRBJ1-2
TGTGCCAGCACACTCACGGCGGGAGCCTACAATGAGCAGTACTTT	CASTLTAGAYNEQYF	NA	TRBV6-1	TRBD2	TRBJ2-3
TGTGCCAGCAGTGAACGGGAGGGGGGCAGCGACCCAGATACCCAGTACTTT	CASSEREGGSDPDTQYF	NA	TRBV6-1	TRBD2	TRBJ2-3
TGTGCCAGCAGCTTACGGGCAGAGGGTGAAGCTTTCTTT	CASSLRAEGEAFF	few	TRBV7-3	NA	TRBJ1-1
TGTGCCAGCAGCTTGATTGGGACAGACCGAAATGAGCAGTTCTTC	CASSLIGTDRNEQFF	few	TRBV5-4	TRBD1	TRBJ2-1
TGTGCCAGCAGTACCCAAGCTGGGTCGCGTCCCGGGAAGCTGTTTTTT	CASSTQAGSRPGKLFF	once	TRBV6-1	NA	TRBJ2-2
TGTGCCAGCAGTTCCTCCCGAGACGGGGCGGTGGATACGCAGTATTTT	CASSSSRDGAVDTQYF	medium-sized	TRBV6-5	NA	TRBJ2-3
TGTACCAGCAGCCATACCGGGACTAGTGAACAAGAGACCCAGTACTTC	CTSSHTGTSEQETQYF	NA	TRBV9	TRBD2	TRBJ2-5
TGTGCCAGCAGGTGGGTGGGCACAGATAAGCAGTTCTTT	CASRWVGTDKQFF	NA	TRBV6-1	NA	TRBJ2-1